This T cell receptor (beta chain) was sequenced for a study of cytomegalovirus exposure and HLA in healthy donors. Study as a whole: Ancestry clustering placed about four fifths of around 400 genotyped donors in the Caucasian-associated cluster. The study's findings and limits: The investigators catalogued 164 TCR beta chains as cytomegalovirus-associated.

Between the trimmed V and J ends, which lost 8 bases and 2 bases, there was a span of 7 bases. Germline V gene sequence: CDR1 SNHLY, CDR2 FYNNEI. The CDR3 spans 11 residues. PCR employed 60 Vbeta and 13 Jbeta primers. TCRdb keeps only in-frame clones here, not all; method: immunoSEQ multiplex PCR. The table lists more than 85,000 clones, under 80% of them singletons, with 7.7% in the top ten. Remarks on this clone: No antigen is known for it.

The TCR sequence derives from a woman in her 50s in good health and CMV-seropositive. The chain couples TRBV2 to TRBJ2-7; D unclear. The sequenced sample consisted of PBMCs. The CDR3 bases are TGTGCCAGCTACAGCCCCTACGAGCAGTACTTC. Translating it yields CASYSPYEQYF.